One T cell receptor (beta chain) is described in this entry. This clonotype came up a few times. No cognate antigen has been identified for it. Qualities for individual bases were not recorded, and no much larger clone is one base off. What the time point label conveys for this sample: blood at routine non-recurrence follow-up after resection. TCR sequencing used whole RNA extracted from tumor and nontumor lung tissue, or from cryopreserved PBMC samples, without cell sorting. Only patients for whom sufficient RNA was available from at least two tumor regions were selected for TCR sequencing. Libraries were built with 5' RACE. The reads were generated on a NextSeq 500. In the TCR library protocol, a unique molecular identifier was attached to each TCR cDNA molecule so that PCR and sequencing errors could be corrected. In the source study's methods: TCR identification, UMI-based error correction and CDR3 extraction were all carried out with Decombinator tools. TCRs above a frequency of 2 per 1,000, corresponding to the top 1% of the tumor frequency distribution, were defined as expanded. Renyi diversity was calculated using the R vegan package after each repertoire was subsampled 100 times to 5,000 TCRs. CDR3 similarity networks were built from amino acid triplet string-kernel similarity, with CDR3s being connected when pairwise similarity was above 0.82. The raw public data were reprocessed by TCRdb itself: fastp quality trimming at Q25, MiXCR clonotype calling, in-frame beta chains only. Each CDR3 protein gets just one entry, which takes the most common genes and DNA from the rows behind it. The V and J calls were determined by TCRdb, not by the authors. In all, the sample holds about 45,000 distinct CDR3 sequences, and about 22% of those were seen once. The biggest ten clones account for less than 9% of the sample.

These data are taken from a study of spatial heterogeneity in lung cancer (dated by TCRdb to about 2019). A note on the overall study: Samples were obtained from about 75 patients with early-stage, untreated non-small cell lung cancer from the lung TRACERx cohort. At surgery, some 220 tumor regions, 63 to 70 matched nontumor lung samples and 56 PBMC samples were TCR-sequenced for both alpha and beta chains. TCR alpha and beta repertoires were quantitatively compared across multiple tumor regions, matched nontumor lung and blood in non-small cell lung cancer. Nonsynonymous mutation counts, determined by whole-exome sequencing of tumor tissue, were related to TCR repertoire features. Follow-up PBMC samples were sequenced whenever available, with a median time to follow-up of 2 to 3 years after resection. In the raw uncorrected reads, each unique combination of TCR and UMI appeared on average more than ten times. More beta-chain than alpha-chain transcripts were consistently detected, likely reflecting higher beta-chain transcript abundance. The full study reports these points: Ubiquitous expanded tumor TCRs were found in blood more often at tumor resection than at routine follow-up. Additional single-cell paired TCR alpha and beta sequencing was considered necessary to confirm, at a functional level, the hypothesis that regional TCRs recognize regional mutations. Only about 15 patients were included in comparisons of baseline and follow-up blood repertoires.

The sequence was obtained from a female donor with early-stage non-small cell lung cancer. The sample consisted of PBMCs, taken at follow-up.

This receptor carries the CDR3 CASTTSGAKNIQYF. The DNA reads as follows: TGTGCCAGCACGACTAGCGGGGCTAAAAACATTCAGTACTTC. The rearrangement combines TRBV5-6 with TRBJ2-4, with 11 bases matching TRBD2. The CDR3 contains 14 residues, cysteine and phenylalanine counted. The read is trimmed to its CDR3 DNA, 42 bases read in frame from base 1. From the germline V gene, CDR1 is SGHDT and CDR2 is YYEEEE. Trimmed from V: 6 bases; trimmed from J: 4 bases; junction bases lacking a gene match: 3. This CDR3, with the reference TRBV5-6 and TRBJ2-4 proteins standing in past its ends, gives the full variable domain DAGVTQSPTHLIKTRGQQVTLRCSPKSGHDTVSWYQQALGQGPQFIFQYYEEEERQRGNFPDRFSGHQFPNYSSELNVNALLLGDSALYLCASTTSGAKNIQYFGAGTRLSVL.